The present entry profiles one TCR beta chain with its context. Reverse transcription used roughly 0.5 to 1 ug RNA and random hexamers. The amplification used immunoSEQ multiplex PCR on TCR beta CDR3; it spanned 54 Vbeta and 13 Jbeta. TCRdb processed the immunoSEQ multiplex PCR reads anew with MiXCR; each CDR3 protein has one entry. The profile shows 400,000 or so distinct CDR3 sequences, more than 80% of them singletons. The source of the sample is a study of CD8 T cells in Susac syndrome. Sequencing targeted TCR beta in blood CD8+ and CD4+ T cells. V lost 5 bases, J lost 9 bases, and 7 bases stayed unmatched. Germline V lookup: CDR1 SGHNT, CDR2 YENEEA. This CDR3 comprises 16 residues.

This sequence originates from a human donor with multiple sclerosis. The specimen was CD8+ T cells from PBMCs. V usage is TRBV11-3 and J usage is TRBJ2-1; 16 bases line up with TRBD2. The CDR3 coding sequence is TGTGCCAGCAGCGCGGGACTAGCGGGAGGGCCGATTGAGCAGTTCTTC. It translates to CASSAGLAGGPIEQFF.